This TCR beta chain was sequenced during a study of CD8+ T cells in alopecia areata. This CDR3 is built from 13 residues. CDR1 SGHRS and CDR2 YFSETQ come from the germline V gene. The ends were cut back, 4 bases at V and 4 bases at J, with 11 bases in the middle. Sequencing templates came from extracted RNA that was reverse transcribed into cDNA. Here immunoSEQ multiplex PCR was the method, and the copy in TCRdb shows in-frame clones only, minus some. Of more than 200,000 clones detected, roughly two thirds appear once; the ten largest clones hold around 1.2%. In this sample, this clone turned up a few times.

This specimen was CD4+ T cells sorted from blood, taken at week 0. The sequence came from a human donor with alopecia areata. The rearrangement links TRBV5-1 to TRBJ2-5; either TRBD1 or TRBD2 may fit D (5 bases each). The DNA for the CDR3 is TGCGCCAGCAGCCCCGCTGGGGGAGAGACCCAGTACTTC. Protein: CASSPAGGETQYF.